The rows below give T cell receptor beta chains drawn from one sample of a study of TIL therapy for anti-PD-1-resistant metastatic lung cancer. This table comes from immunoSEQ multiplex PCR, and its TCRdb copy is limited to in-frame clones, with some not included. The profile shows tens of thousands of clones, approximately 63% of them singletons. This specimen consisted of tumor tissue, obtained at baseline. Receptors originate from a woman between 25 and 85 years old with non-small cell lung cancer. Each CDR3 is given with its conserved first and last residue. The D gene is left open where the match is weak. Not every row has a clone size; where given, it reads once, few, many or a size class.

V gene,D gene,clone size,J gene,CDR3 DNA,CDR3 protein
TRBV29-1,TRBD2,once,TRBJ2-3,TGCAGCGTTTCCACCGAGACTAGCGGCACAGATACGCAGTATTTT,CSVSTETSGTDTQYF
TRBV5-1,-,few,TRBJ1-1,TGCGCCAGCAGCAGGCGGGGTGCGAGCACTGAAGCTTTCTTT,CASSRRGASTEAFF
TRBV9,TRBD1,-,TRBJ2-7,TGTGCCAGCAGCCCACGACAGGGCCTCCCCTACGAGCAGTACTTC,CASSPRQGLPYEQYF
TRBV30,-,-,TRBJ2-3,TGTGCCTGGAGTGTCCTCGTAGATACGCAGTATTTT,CAWSVLVDTQYF
TRBV7-6,TRBD1,-,TRBJ2-5,TGTGCCAGCAGCTTAGCTGCTGGGGCAGGGGGCGAGACCCAGTACTTC,CASSLAAGAGGETQYF
TRBV6-6,-,-,TRBJ2-5,TGTGCCAGCATGGGGGGAGGACTTAAAAGGGAGACCCAGTACTTC,CASMGGGLKRETQYF
TRBV18,TRBD1,-,TRBJ1-2,TGTGCCAGCTCACCACTCATTTTACAGGGGGCACCCCAGGGCTACACCTTC,CASSPLILQGAPQGYTF
TRBV5-1,TRBD2,-,TRBJ2-5,TGCGCCAGCAGCTTGAGCCCTAGCGGTAGCGGCCAAGAGACCCAGTACTTC,CASSLSPSGSGQETQYF
TRBV5-1,TRBD1,-,TRBJ1-1,TGCGCCAGCAGCAAGACAGGGGGTACGAACACTGAAGCTTTCTTT,CASSKTGGTNTEAFF
TRBV2,-,-,TRBJ2-7,TGTGCCAGCATCGAAGGCAGGGGCACCTACGAGCAGTACTTC,CASIEGRGTYEQYF
TRBV30,-,few,TRBJ1-5,TGTGCCTGGAGTACGGCAAGAGGACAGCCCCAGCATTTT,CAWSTARGQPQHF
TRBV5-1,TRBD2,-,TRBJ2-2,TGCGCCAGCAGCCCCGGACTAGCGGGAGGACCCGGGGAGCTGTTTTTT,CASSPGLAGGPGELFF
TRBV19,TRBD2,few,TRBJ2-7,TGTGCCAGTAGTTCCCAAACCGGACTAGGCCCCTCTGGGGAGCAGTACTTC,CASSSQTGLGPSGEQYF
TRBV7-9,-,-,TRBJ1-1,TGTGCCAGCAGCTTAGGGACTGAAGCTTTCTTT,CASSLGTEAFF
TRBV2,-,-,TRBJ1-4,TGTGCCAGCAAGGCAGATACAACTAATGAAAAACTGTTTTTT,CASKADTTNEKLFF
TRBV10-3,TRBD1,large,TRBJ2-7,TGTGCCATCTCCGGGACAGAGGGCCACGAGCAGTACTTC,CAISGTEGHEQYF
TRBV6-5,-,few,TRBJ1-1,TGTGCCAGCAGTTACGACCGGGGCACTGAAGCTTTCTTT,CASSYDRGTEAFF
TRBV14,-,-,TRBJ2-7,TGTGCCAGCAGCCATCGGCCAACGTACTACGAGCAGTACTTC,CASSHRPTYYEQYF
TRBV5-5,-,-,TRBJ1-5,TGTGCCAGCAGCGGGAGTCTCGGGGGCGCGAATCAGCCCCAGCATTTT,CASSGSLGGANQPQHF
TRBV2,-,many,TRBJ1-1,TGTGCCAGCAGCGGGACAGAAGCTTTCTTT,CASSGTEAFF
TRBV5-1,TRBD1,-,TRBJ2-2,TGCGCCAGCAGCCAGACAGGGGGGGCCACCGGGGAGCTGTTTTTT,CASSQTGGATGELFF
TRBV2,TRBD1,-,TRBJ1-1,TGTGCCAGCAGTGAGGAGACAGGGGGGAACACTGAAGCTTTCTTT,CASSEETGGNTEAFF